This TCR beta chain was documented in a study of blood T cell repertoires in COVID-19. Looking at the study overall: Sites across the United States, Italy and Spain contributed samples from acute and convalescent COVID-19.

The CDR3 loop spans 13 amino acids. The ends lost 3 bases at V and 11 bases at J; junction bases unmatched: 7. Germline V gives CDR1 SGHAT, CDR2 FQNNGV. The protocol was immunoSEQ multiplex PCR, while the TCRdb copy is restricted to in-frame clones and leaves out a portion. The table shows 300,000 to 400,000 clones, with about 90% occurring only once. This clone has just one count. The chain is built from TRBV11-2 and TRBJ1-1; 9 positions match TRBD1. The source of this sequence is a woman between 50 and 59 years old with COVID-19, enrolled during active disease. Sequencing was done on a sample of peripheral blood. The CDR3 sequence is CASSFTGGAWAFF. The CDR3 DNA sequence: TGTGCCAGCAGCTTCACAGGGGGCGCTTGGGCTTTCTTT.